Listed below are T cell receptor beta chains from one sample, sequenced in a study of Ad26.COV2.S vaccination and SARS-CoV-2 variants. Clones were sequenced by immunoSEQ multiplex PCR, and TCRdb holds only the in-frame ones, with some missing. The sample has about 350,000 clones; 70% to 90% are singletons. The specimen was peripheral blood, collected in a trial of Ad26.COV2.S vaccine versus placebo. Source of these receptors: a person aged 18 to 65 who received the Ad26.COV2.S COVID-19 vaccine or a placebo. Both conserved end residues are trimmed from each CDR3. The order of the fields is V gene, CDR3 protein.

TRBV7-2,ASSRRSLGTASSGNTIY
TRBV30,AVEGEGRNIQY
TRBV7-2,ASSPPTGASTEAF
TRBV28,ASSPGNYGYT
TRBV14,ASSQGGLAGFTDTQY
TRBV9,ASRGTSGMNTGELF
TRBV5-3,ARSLRGSDTGELF
TRBV28,ASSSPPQQGIYEQY
TRBV21-1,ASSTRSRTIGIDSNQPQH
TRBV30,AWSGVEAGAWETQY